The rows below give T cell receptor beta chains drawn from one sample of a study of cytomegalovirus exposure and HLA in healthy donors. TCRdb keeps only in-frame clones here, not all; method: immunoSEQ multiplex PCR. The sample carries around 200,000 clones, 70% to 85% recorded once. The sample taken for sequencing was PBMCs. The receptors were sampled from an older woman in good health and CMV-seropositive. CDR3s include the opening cysteine and the closing phenylalanine or tryptophan. Fields, in order: V gene, J gene, D gene, CDR3 DNA, CDR3 protein. D genes are given only for firm matches.

TRBV9	TRBJ1-2	.	TGTGCCAGCAGCGTAGACAGAGCCTATGGCTACACCTTC	CASSVDRAYGYTF
TRBV5-1	TRBJ2-1	TRBD1	TGCGCCAGCAGCTTTGGACAGGGTAATGTGGTTGAGCAGTTCTTC	CASSFGQGNVVEQFF
TRBV7-9	TRBJ2-7	TRBD1	TGTGCCAGCAGCTACGACAGGGGGACAGGGGGAGAGCAGTACTTC	CASSYDRGTGGEQYF
TRBV27	TRBJ2-4	TRBD2	TGTGCCAGCAGTTTAGTTGGGGGACTAGCGGGAGTTTGGGGTAGGAAAAACATTCAGTACTTC	CASSLVGGLAGVWGRKNIQYF
TRBV18	TRBJ2-5	TRBD2	TGTGCCAGCTCACCACGTGGAGGCGGGGGGATACAAGAGACCCAGTACTTC	CASSPRGGGGIQETQYF
TRBV19	TRBJ1-1	.	TGTGCCAGTACCCTAGAGGTGGGCACTGAAGCTTTCTTT	CASTLEVGTEAFF
TRBV18	TRBJ1-2	TRBD1	TGTGCCAGCTCACCAGGGACAGGGGGCGGCTACACCTTC	CASSPGTGGGYTF
TRBV9	TRBJ2-2	.	TGTGCCAGCAGCGTTGCGGCGAACACCGGGGAGCTGTTTTTT	CASSVAANTGELFF
TRBV18	TRBJ2-5	.	TGTGCCAGCTCACCCCCTACCCCAGAGACCCAGTACTTC	CASSPPTPETQYF
TRBV28	TRBJ2-6	.	TGTGCCAGCAATGGAGGGGTTGGGGCCAACGTCCTGACTTTC	CASNGGVGANVLTF
TRBV18	TRBJ1-2	.	TGCGCCAGCTCAGCCGACAGGAACAATGGCTACACCTTC	CASSADRNNGYTF
TRBV7-2	TRBJ1-1	TRBD1	TGTGCCAGCAGTACGACAGGGTTTGGTTACGACACTGAAGCTTTCTTT	CASSTTGFGYDTEAFF